This section outlines one T cell receptor beta chain sequence together with its context. Per germline, CDR1 WSHSY and CDR2 SAAADI. The V segment lost 6 bases and the J segment 9 bases; nucleotides outside the gene matches: 5. This CDR3 region has 12 residues. This specimen belongs to a study of blood T cell repertoires in COVID-19. Overall study context: The United States, Italy and Spain supplied acute and convalescent COVID-19 samples. T cells, B-cell-depleted T cells, or PBMCs provided the cDNA or gDNA that served as material.

It was during active infection that Seattle patients were enrolled and then longitudinally followed. Methods used by the authors: Amplification of reference gene primers provided the estimated nucleated cell counts. Generated by immunoSEQ multiplex PCR, the TCRdb table keeps only in-frame clones and is missing some. For V, J and clone size, that table is used; D and trimming come from the DNA. The sample records about 480,000 clones, about 88% being singletons. Sequenced sample: peripheral blood. The rearrangement links TRBV10-2 to TRBJ2-1, with TRBD2 matching 7 bases. This TCR derives from a man aged 18 to 30 with COVID-19, enrolled during active disease. CDR3 nucleotide sequence: TGCGCCAGCAGCCTCTCTAGCGGTGAGCAGTTCTTC. Its protein product is CASSLSSGEQFF.